The entry that follows covers one T cell receptor beta chain sequence. This CDR3 comprises 16 residues. Germline V gene sequence: CDR1 MDHEN, CDR2 SYDVKM. V was pared by 10 bases and J by 2 bases, with 14 bases of the junction left unmatched. This entry comes from a study of blood T cell repertoires in COVID-19. The overall study: The analysed material was cDNA or gDNA that came from T cells, B-cell-depleted T cells, or PBMCs.

Here immunoSEQ multiplex PCR was the method, and the copy in TCRdb shows in-frame clones only, minus some. Of fewer than 300,000 clones in the sample, 70% to 85% are singletons; the top ten hold more than 2.5%. J is TRBJ1-5 and V is TRBV28, with 7 bases fitting TRBD1. This clonotype originated in a woman aged 80 or over with acute or convalescent COVID-19. Sequencing was carried out using peripheral blood. The CDR3 is CATHRDSGVGNQPQHF. CDR3 in DNA: TGTGCCACCCATCGGGACAGTGGCGTTGGCAATCAGCCCCAGCATTTT.